This TCR beta chain was observed in a study of T cell changes during pregnancy in multiple sclerosis. Sequencing was performed with immunoSEQ multiplex PCR; in TCRdb, only in-frame clones are kept and a portion is missing. The repertoire consists of 40,000 or so clones, with about 90% occurring once and the leading ten covering about 0.57%. V lost 1 base, J lost 3 bases, and 20 bases lay in between. Germline V gene lookup returns CDR1 SGHDN and CDR2 FVKESK. The CDR3 has 18 amino acids. The chain joins TRBV14 to TRBJ2-3, with a possible D match to TRBD1 (5 bases). The source material was CD4+ T cells from peripheral blood mononuclear cells, sampled before pregnancy. This clonotype originated in a female donor with multiple sclerosis, enrolled in a pregnancy study. The CDR3 DNA is TGTGCCAGCAGCCAAGTGTTATCTTGGGCAGGGCGGACAGATACGCAGTATTTT. This encodes CASSQVLSWAGRTDTQYF.